The 25 T cell receptor beta chains in this list originate from one sample, sequenced in a study of T cell responses to AZD1222 COVID-19 vaccine (TCRdb year 2021). The label giving this sample's time point can be read as: baseline before first vaccination. The method was the immunoSEQ multiplex PCR assay. Here the immuneACCESS table is served through TCRdb, limited to in-frame sequences with V and J called. Missing clones are a known gap in these copies; in checked studies unresolved V genes cover under half, and the rest lacks a known reason. Across this sample there are roughly 96,000 clones, with roughly nine tenths seen only once. The top ten clonotypes cover about a quarter of the sample. The input for sequencing was peripheral blood, taken on day 0 of AZD1222 vaccination. The receptors stem from an adult in good health.

The chain carries TRBV27 and TRBJ1-6; perhaps TRBD1 as D (5 bases). This CDR3 comprises 16 residues. The germline V gene has CDR1 MNHEY and CDR2 SMNVEV (reference sequence). Trimming took off 3 bases at V and 5 bases at J, with 14 bases between the two ends. This CDR3 reads CASSFRAAGHNSPLHF. The CDR3 DNA reads as TGTGCCAGCAGTTTCCGGGCGGCGGGGCATAATTCACCCCTCCACTTT.

The chain is built from TRBV6-5 and TRBJ2-7; TRBD1 matches at 9 bases. Germline values: CDR1 MNHEY, CDR2 SVGAGI. Germline trimming cut 6 bases from V and 4 bases from J; bases unmatched to any gene: 10. The CDR3 totals 15 residues. This CDR3 is CASRSTGGAGYEQYF. CDR3 bases: TGTGCCAGCAGGTCTACAGGGGGCGCGGGTTACGAGCAGTACTTC.

The rearrangement links TRBV9 to TRBJ2-1; 9 bases align to TRBD2. This CDR3 contains 16 residues. Germline-derived CDR1 and CDR2 are SGDLS and YYNGEE. The ends lost 4 bases at V and 5 bases at J; junction bases unmatched: 10. The CDR3 reads CASSPRAGGGDNEQFF. Written as DNA, the CDR3 is TGTGCCAGCAGCCCAAGAGCGGGAGGCGGGGACAATGAGCAGTTCTTC.

The chain uses TRBV19 and TRBJ2-1; 9 positions match TRBD1. After removal of 5 bases from V and 8 bases from J, the junction contained 7 bases not matched to a gene. Germline V lookup: CDR1 LNHDA, CDR2 SQIVND (reference sequence). This CDR3 spans 14 amino acids. The CDR3, as DNA: TGTGCCAGTAGTCGACAGGGGGACAGCGATGAGCAGTTCTTC. Residues: CASSRQGDSDEQFF.

The chain's CDR3 is CASSVRDSYNSPLHF. The CDR3 region has the DNA TGTGCCAGCAGTGTTAGGGACAGCTATAATTCACCCCTCCACTTT. The chain combines TRBV27 with TRBJ1-6; 7 positions agree with TRBD1. V was pared by 5 bases and J by 3 bases, with 4 bases of the junction left unmatched. The CDR3 has 15 amino acids. Looked up from germline, CDR1 is MNHEY and CDR2 is SMNVEV (reference sequence).

This rearrangement joins TRBV2 to TRBJ2-1, with TRBD2 matching over 7 bases. The CDR3 totals 12 residues. Germline assignment: CDR1 SNHLY and CDR2 FYNNEI. V lost 8 bases to trimming and J lost 11 bases; unmatched junction nucleotides: 9. DNA for the CDR3: TGTGCCAGCGGTGGGCCAGCGGGGAAGCAGTTCTTC. Protein product: CASGGPAGKQFF.

The chain is built from TRBV3-1 (or the pseudogene TRBV3-2) and TRBJ2-7; D is unclear. Germline CDR1 reads LGHDT; CDR2 reads YNNKEL (reference sequence). Trimming removed 5 bases from V and 3 bases from J, with 8 bases in between. The CDR3 spans 12 residues. The CDR3 region has the DNA TGTGCCAGCAGCTTCTCTGGCTACGAGCAGTACTTC. Translating it yields CASSFSGYEQYF.

The J gene is TRBJ1-5, the V gene TRBV3-1 (or the pseudogene TRBV3-2), with TRBD1 matching 8 bases. This CDR3 spans 14 amino acids. Trimming removed 1 base from V and 7 bases from J; junction bases left unmatched: 3. CDR1 LGHDT and CDR2 YNNKEL come from the germline V gene (reference sequence). The DNA for the CDR3 is TGTGCCAGCAGCCAAGGACAGGGGTGGCAGCCCCAGCATTTT. This gives the protein CASSQGQGWQPQHF.

V is TRBV24-1 and J is TRBJ2-5; D is ambiguous. Trimming removed 4 bases from V and 4 bases from J, with 18 bases in between. The germline V gene encodes CDR1 KGHDR and CDR2 SFDVKD. The CDR3 totals 16 residues. The CDR3: CATSETRAALGETQYF. CDR3 coding DNA: TGTGCCACCAGTGAAACCCGGGCAGCTCTGGGAGAGACCCAGTACTTC.

This clone showed up just once. The chain combines TRBV28 with TRBJ2-7, with D possibly TRBD2 on 6 matching bases. CDR3 length: 15 amino acids. With 4 bases removed from V and 0 bases from J, the gap between germline ends came to 13 bases. CDR1 and CDR2 (germline): MDHEN, SYDVKM. CDR3 loop: CASSSEGTPSYEQYF. In DNA, the CDR3 is TGTGCCAGCAGTTCGGAGGGGACTCCCTCCTACGAGCAGTACTTC.

The chain uses TRBV10-3 and TRBJ2-7, with 16 nucleotides matching TRBD2. CDR1 is ENHRY, CDR2 SYGVKD, per germline. The length of the CDR3 is 16 residues. V shed 10 bases and J 3 bases; nucleotides not matched to a gene: 9. The CDR3, as DNA: TGTGCCACCGAGGGACTAGCGGGAGGGCCGAACTACGAGCAGTACTTC. It translates to CATEGLAGGPNYEQYF.

The V gene is TRBV6-5, the J gene TRBJ2-3; 8 nucleotides align to TRBD2. V trimming: 2 bases; J trimming: 0 bases; junction bases outside the gene matches: 4. Germline assignment: CDR1 MNHEY and CDR2 SVGAGI. The length of the CDR3 is 16 residues. The CDR3 sequence: CASSYGREGSTDTQYF. CDR3 sequence (DNA): TGTGCCAGCAGTTACGGACGGGAGGGAAGCACAGATACGCAGTATTTT.

This chain uses TRBV6-5 with TRBJ2-1, with D perhaps being TRBD1 or TRBD2 (6 bases each). Deletions cut 2 bases from V and 4 bases from J, with 12 bases between. Germline V gives CDR1 MNHEY, CDR2 SVGAGI. The CDR3 is 15 amino acids. The CDR3 region has the DNA TGTGCCAGCAGTTACGGGCGGAGGGGGTACAATGAGCAGTTCTTC. It yields the protein CASSYGRRGYNEQFF.

The chain has TRBV25-1 and TRBJ2-7; D may be TRBD2 (5 bases). Looked up from germline, CDR1 is MGHDK and CDR2 is SYGVNS. The CDR3 sequence is 14 residues long. V dropped 8 bases and J dropped 0 bases, with 14 bases sitting between them. CDR3 in amino acids: CASAADAGSYEQYF. The CDR3 DNA follows: TGTGCCAGCGCAGCTGATGCGGGCTCCTACGAGCAGTACTTC.

This clone was seen a handful of times. The rearrangement links TRBV28 to TRBJ2-2, with D maybe TRBD1 (5 bases). This CDR3 comprises 15 residues. Germline CDR1 reads MDHEN; CDR2 reads SYDVKM. Between the trimmed V and J ends, which lost 4 bases and 6 bases, there was a span of 15 bases. CDR3 coding DNA: TGTGCCAGCAGTTCGGCAGGAGAAGGGGCCGGGGAGCTGTTTTTT. It codes for CASSSAGEGAGELFF. Filled out from reference TRBV28 and TRBJ2-2, the complete variable domain reads DVKVTQSSRYLVKRTGEKVFLECVQDMDHENMFWYRQDPGLGLRLIYFSYDVKMKEKGDIPEGYSVSREKKERFSLILESASTNQTSMYLCASSSAGEGAGELFFGEGSRLTVL.

V and J are TRBV7-8 and TRBJ2-1; D unclear. V lost 5 bases, J lost 8 bases, and 19 bases lay in between. The CDR3 is 15 residues long. Germline values: CDR1 SGHVS, CDR2 FQNEAQ. The CDR3 DNA sequence: TGTGCCAGCAGCCAGAAAGGATCTTCCTCCGATGAGCAGTTCTTC. This translates into CASSQKGSSSDEQFF.

The rearrangement joins TRBV28 to TRBJ1-2, with 8 bases identical to TRBD1. CDR1 is MDHEN and CDR2 is SYDVKM in the germline V gene. The CDR3 contains 13 residues. V shed 5 bases and J 4 bases; nucleotides not matched to a gene: 3. This chain's CDR3 is CASSGQGPYGYTF. Here the CDR3 DNA reads TGTGCCAGCAGTGGACAGGGCCCCTATGGCTACACCTTC.

With regard to this clone: This same CDR3 is encoded by further DNA sequences in the sample. The rearrangement uses TRBV7-2 and TRBJ2-5, with TRBD1 as a possible D gene (6 bases). CDR3 length equals 14 residues. CDR1 SGHTA and CDR2 FQGNSA come from the germline V gene. Trimming stripped 5 bases from V and 1 base from J, with 11 bases between. CDR3 nucleotide sequence: TGTGCCAGCAGCCCACAGGGAAGCCAAGAGACCCAGTACTTC. It encodes CASSPQGSQETQYF.

The rearrangement uses TRBV7-9 and TRBJ1-3; weak D call: TRBD1 (6 bases). CDR3 length: 15 residues. Germline CDR1 SEHNR, CDR2 FQNEAQ (reference sequence). V was trimmed by 5 bases and J by 2 bases, leaving 13 bases between them. Written as DNA, the CDR3 is TGTGCCAGCAGCCCCACAGGGACCGCTGGAAACACCATATATTTT. This codes for CASSPTGTAGNTIYF.

The gene calls are TRBV2 and TRBJ2-7, with no clear D. V lost 7 bases, J lost 3 bases, and 16 bases lay in between. From germline, CDR1 is SNHLY and CDR2 FYNNEI. The CDR3 totals 14 residues. Written as DNA, the CDR3 is TGTGCCAGCACCGAAGGTACCCCCGGCTACGAGCAGTACTTC. As protein: CASTEGTPGYEQYF.

The chain joins TRBV12-5 to TRBJ1-5; possibly TRBD1 for D (5 bases). The CDR3 is 15 residues long. Per the germline V gene, CDR1 is LGHNT and CDR2 is FRNRAP. V lost 4 bases and J 3 bases, leaving 13 bases between the germline ends. The CDR3 region has the DNA TGTGCTAGTGGTTGGGCCGGGACTTCCAATCAGCCCCAGCATTTT. Residues: CASGWAGTSNQPQHF.

This chain connects TRBV10-3 to TRBJ1-1; TRBD1 matches 11 bases. This CDR3 has 14 amino acids. Germline V gene data show CDR1 as ENHRY and CDR2 as SYGVKD. The V and J ends lost 6 bases and 5 bases, in that order; junction bases with no gene match: 5. In DNA, the CDR3 is TGTGCCATCAGCGGACAGGGGGCCGGGACTGAAGCTTTCTTT. Its protein product is CAISGQGAGTEAFF.

The J gene is TRBJ2-1, the V gene TRBV5-4; D unresolved. The CDR3 contains 15 residues. The V end was cut by 1 base, the J end by 5 bases, with 13 bases between. Looked up from germline, CDR1 is SGHNT and CDR2 is YYREEE (reference sequence). The CDR3 nucleotides are TGTGCCAGCAGCTTGAGTCTAACAAGTCACAATGAGCAGTTCTTC. This gives the protein CASSLSLTSHNEQFF.

This clone was seen just once. This sequence joins TRBV4-3 and TRBJ1-5; the D gene is possibly TRBD1 (5 bases). CDR3 size: 18 residues. Germline values: CDR1 LGHNA, CDR2 YSLEER. Trimming cost V 0 bases and J 0 bases, with 15 bases left between them. The CDR3 sequence is CASSQDGGRGSSNQPQHF. The CDR3 region has the DNA TGCGCCAGCAGCCAAGATGGGGGGAGAGGGAGTAGCAATCAGCCCCAGCATTTT.

This rearrangement joins TRBV5-5 to TRBJ2-6; unclear D gene. The CDR3 consists of 17 residues. V lost 2 bases to trimming and J lost 4 bases, with 16 bases between them. Looked up from germline, CDR1 is SGHKS and CDR2 is YYEKEE (reference sequence). The CDR3 loop is CASSFFGQPGGANVLTF. The CDR3 nucleotides read TGTGCCAGCAGCTTTTTCGGGCAGCCCGGGGGGGCCAACGTCCTGACTTTC. Supplemented by reference TRBV5-5 and TRBJ2-6, the full variable domain reads DAGVTQSPTHLIKTRGQQVTLRCSPISGHKSVSWYQQVLGQGPQFIFQYYEKEERGRGNFPDRFSARQFPNYSSELNVNALLLGDSALYLCASSFFGQPGGANVLTFGAGSRLTVL.